The 21 T cell receptor beta chains given below trace back to one sample, sequenced in a study of shared clonotypes between healthy human individuals. The protocol was immunoSEQ multiplex PCR, while the TCRdb copy is restricted to in-frame clones and leaves out a portion. The data show 600,000 to 700,000 clones, around 78% seen once. Sequencing input: memory CD4+ T cells sorted from blood. This sample's subset: CD45RA-negative fraction. Every receptor here comes from a woman between 25 and 40 years old in good health.

For the CDR3, the DNA is TGTGCCAGCAGTTTTCGGACAGGTGCTAACTATGGCTACACCTTC. Translation: CASSFRTGANYGYTF. The chain combines TRBV28 with TRBJ1-2, with TRBD1 matching over 7 bases. J lost 0 bases, V lost 3 bases, and 4 bases had no gene match. Germline CDR1 reads MDHEN; CDR2 reads SYDVKM. The CDR3 extends over 15 amino acids.

In its sample, this clone was seen a few times. The rearrangement uses TRBV5-8 and TRBJ1-2; the D gene is possibly TRBD1 (6 bases). V lost 4 bases and J lost 3, with 16 bases in between. CDR1 is SGHTS and CDR2 is YDEGEE in the germline V gene. The length of the CDR3 is 15 residues. The CDR3 loop reads CASSPTGNLDYGYTF. The CDR3 bases are TGTGCCAGCAGCCCTACAGGGAATTTGGACTATGGCTACACCTTC.

The chain combines TRBV9 with TRBJ1-4; D is unresolved. The CDR3 has 15 amino acids. V was shortened by 3 bases and J by 5 bases, with 14 bases between the two germline ends. Germline CDR1 SGDLS, CDR2 YYNGEE. CDR3 bases: TGTGCCAGCAGCGACAACGGGCCCCAAAATGAAAAACTGTTTTTT. It yields the protein CASSDNGPQNEKLFF.

This clone has a count of ten or more. The V and J genes are TRBV29-1 and TRBJ2-1; maybe TRBD1 (6 bases). Germline V CDR1 and CDR2: SQVTM, ANQGSEA. The CDR3 is made up of 13 amino acids. V gave up 3 bases and J gave up 6 bases, with 12 bases separating them. The CDR3 bases are TGCAGCGTTGACCCACAGGGTACCAATGAGCAGTTCTTC. Residues: CSVDPQGTNEQFF.

This clone has just a few counts. In the same sample, other DNA sequences code for this CDR3. J is TRBJ1-3 and V is TRBV5-1; 7 bases map to TRBD1. The CDR3 is 15 amino acids. Germline lookup yields CDR1 SGHRS and CDR2 YFSETQ. With 4 bases clipped from V and 3 bases from J, the junction kept 7 bases outside the gene matches. CDR3 coding DNA: TGCGCCAGCAGCCCAGGAGACAGGGATGGAAACACCATATATTTT. Encoded protein: CASSPGDRDGNTIYF.

This chain joins TRBV28 and TRBJ2-1; TRBD1 or TRBD2 may be the D gene (6 bases each). This CDR3 region has 15 residues. Per germline, CDR1 MDHEN and CDR2 SYDVKM. V lost 3 bases and J 7 bases, leaving 16 bases between the germline ends. CDR3 sequence (DNA): TGTGCCAGCAGTTTTGCCGGGAGAGGGGGAAATGAGCAGTTCTTC. Protein: CASSFAGRGGNEQFF.

V gene TRBV11-2 combines with J gene TRBJ2-7; 7 nucleotides line up with TRBD2. Germline CDR1 and CDR2: SGHAT and FQNNGV. V shed 5 bases and J 2 bases; nucleotides not matched to a gene: 15. This CDR3 region has 17 residues. CDR3 residues: CASSPRVLAGEPYEQYF. CDR3 nucleotide sequence: TGTGCCAGCAGCCCGAGGGTGTTGGCGGGGGAGCCCTACGAGCAGTACTTC. The entire variable domain, with the rest obtained from reference TRBV11-2 and TRBJ2-7, is as follows: EAGVAQSPRYKIIEKRQSVAFWCNPISGHATLYWYQQILGQGPKLLIQFQNNGVVDDSQLPKDRFSAERLKGVDSTLKIQPAKLEDSAVYLCASSPRVLAGEPYEQYFGPGTRLTVT.

The chain is built from TRBV10-3 and TRBJ2-6; 9 nucleotides agree with TRBD1. The CDR3 runs to 17 residues. V was clipped by 5 bases and J by 0 bases; unmatched bases: 5. Germline-derived CDR1 and CDR2 are ENHRY and SYGVKD. The CDR3 coding sequence is TGTGCCATCAGTCGACAGGGGGTAAGCTCTGGGGCCAACGTCCTGACTTTC. Translation: CAISRQGVSSGANVLTF.

The V and J genes are TRBV6-6 and TRBJ1-1; D not certain. V was clipped by 5 bases and J by 2 bases, with 15 bases between them. The germline gives CDR1 MNHNY, CDR2 SVGAGI (reference sequence). The CDR3 spans 15 residues. The CDR3 protein is CASSTAQAENTEAFF. The CDR3 DNA is TGTGCCAGCAGTACAGCTCAGGCAGAAAACACTGAAGCTTTCTTT.

This clone was picked up many times. The chain links TRBV6-5 to TRBJ2-1; TRBD1 agrees at 12 bases. V trimming: 0 bases; J trimming: 10 bases; junction bases outside the gene matches: 7. The CDR3 has 16 amino acids. CDR1 and CDR2 (germline): MNHEY, SVGAGI. The CDR3 DNA reads TGTGCCAGCAGTTACTCCGGGACAGGGGGCTTTGCGGAGCAGTTCTTC. It codes for CASSYSGTGGFAEQFF.

The chain couples TRBV11-2 to TRBJ2-5; D is ambiguous. This CDR3 is 16 amino acids long. Trimming removed 0 bases from V and 5 bases from J, with 16 bases in between. Germline CDR1 is SGHAT and CDR2 is FQNNGV. The CDR3 here is CASSLDSPPPEETQYF. CDR3 sequence (DNA): TGTGCCAGCAGCTTAGATAGCCCCCCTCCGGAGGAGACCCAGTACTTC.

The chain joins TRBV7-8 to TRBJ1-5, with D perhaps matching TRBD1 (5 bases). Looked up from germline, CDR1 is SGHVS and CDR2 is FQNEAQ. The CDR3 has 13 amino acids. V lost 2 bases and J lost 6, with 8 bases in between. The CDR3 spells CASSLNGGQPQHF. In DNA, the CDR3 is TGTGCCAGCAGCTTAAATGGGGGTCAGCCCCAGCATTTT.

This clone occurred a few times. The V call is TRBV2, the J call TRBJ1-5, with no clear D. The length of the CDR3 is 14 residues. In germline, CDR1 is SNHLY, CDR2 FYNNEI. V was shortened by 2 bases and J by 10 bases, with 15 bases between the two germline ends. In nucleotides, the CDR3 is TGTGCCAGCAGTGAACAGTGGGCAGCGTACCCCCAGCATTTT. It is translated as CASSEQWAAYPQHF.

The chain carries TRBV4-2 and TRBJ2-1, with D unclear. The V gene lost 2 bases and the J gene lost 7 bases, with 6 bases spanning the gap. This CDR3 contains 12 residues. The germline CDR1 and CDR2 sequences are LGHNA and YNFKEQ. The CDR3 here is CASSQRRNEQFF. The DNA for the CDR3 is TGTGCCAGCAGCCAAAGGCGGAATGAGCAGTTCTTC.

This chain connects TRBV5-8 to TRBJ2-7; D possibly corresponds to TRBD2 (6 bases). The CDR3 is 15 amino acids. Germline values: CDR1 SGHTS, CDR2 YDEGEE. V gave up 2 bases and J gave up 4 bases, with 16 bases separating them. The CDR3 nucleotides read TGTGCCAGCAGCTTAAGGGAGGCGGCGTGGTACGAGCAGTACTTC. It codes for CASSLREAAWYEQYF.

The chain links TRBV9 to TRBJ1-2; D is uncertain. This CDR3 is built from 14 residues. The germline gives CDR1 SGDLS, CDR2 YYNGEE. V lost 0 bases to trimming and J lost 4 bases, with 10 bases between them. The CDR3 nucleotides are TGTGCCAGCAGCGTAGCAGTCCAGAGCTATGGCTACACCTTC. Amino acids: CASSVAVQSYGYTF.

The gene calls are TRBV27 and TRBJ2-6, with TRBD1 matching over 7 bases. V lost 5 bases to trimming and J lost 2 bases; unmatched junction nucleotides: 3. CDR1 MNHEY and CDR2 SMNVEV come from the germline V gene (reference sequence). This CDR3 spans 15 amino acids. The CDR3 nucleotides are TGTGCCAGCAGTCTCGACAGGGCTGGGGCCAACGTCCTGACTTTC. Translated: CASSLDRAGANVLTF.

Ten or more counts support this clone. The V call is TRBV5-1, the J call TRBJ2-1; 7 bases map to TRBD2. The CDR3 extends over 14 amino acids. The germline V gene has CDR1 SGHRS and CDR2 YFSETQ. Germline trimming cut 4 bases from V and 10 bases from J; bases unmatched to any gene: 11. CDR3 DNA: TGCGCCAGCAGCCTACGACGGGAGGCCGGAGAGCAGTTCTTC. This codes for CASSLRREAGEQFF.

The genes are TRBV10-2 and TRBJ2-3, with D perhaps matching TRBD2 (6 bases). Trimming removed 0 bases from V and 8 bases from J, with 15 bases in between. The germline gives CDR1 WSHSY, CDR2 SAAADI. The CDR3 is 15 residues long. The CDR3 here is CASSESRTTGGTQYF. In DNA form, the CDR3 reads TGCGCCAGCAGTGAGTCAAGGACTACCGGGGGTACGCAGTATTTT.

The chain has TRBV2 and TRBJ1-5, with D unresolved. The germline V and J ends were trimmed by 6 bases and 0 bases, with 12 bases remaining between them. The germline CDR1 and CDR2 sequences are SNHLY and FYNNEI. The CDR3 is 15 amino acids. CDR3 protein: CASSGEKSSNQPQHF. For the CDR3, the DNA is TGTGCCAGCAGCGGAGAGAAGTCTAGCAATCAGCCCCAGCATTTT.

The rearrangement links TRBV28 to TRBJ1-2; TRBD1 aligns across 7 bases. This CDR3 has 13 amino acids. The J segment lost 8 bases and the V segment lost 6 bases, leaving 9 bases of the junction unmatched. Germline V lookup: CDR1 MDHEN, CDR2 SYDVKM. CDR3 loop: CASRGQRMRGYTF. The CDR3 DNA is TGTGCCAGCAGGGGACAGCGTATGAGGGGCTACACCTTC.